This TCR beta chain was documented in a study of blood T cell repertoires in COVID-19. The CDR3 has 12 residues. V shed 9 bases and J shed 8 bases, with 16 bases lying between them. The germline CDR1 and CDR2 sequences are MNHEY and SVGAGI. Profiling relied on immunoSEQ multiplex PCR, and the TCRdb table lists in-frame clones only, not all of them. This sample yields hundreds of thousands of clones, of which roughly 90% are seen a single time; roughly 2.5% belongs to the top ten. Two negative PCRs, clearance, or symptom resolution had been documented for recovered Cohort 3 donors. This clone was counted only a few times.

The TCR originated in a man aged 60 to 69 who had recovered from COVID-19. This sequence joins TRBV6-5 and TRBJ2-5, with D perhaps TRBD2 (6 bases). The sample taken for sequencing was PBMCs or T cells enriched from blood (not recorded which). CDR3 nucleotides: TGTGCCAGGGGGCGGGAACCGGATACCCAGTACTTC. Translated: CARGREPDTQYF.